The source of this T cell receptor (beta chain) is a study of cytomegalovirus exposure and HLA in healthy donors. Study-level information: Genotyping of 400 or so donors showed that 80% to 85% belonged to the Caucasian-associated ancestry cluster. Findings of the study overall: Later analysis reportedly placed an Asian-associated ancestry cluster below the roughly 700-donor mean in N-insertions. Equally common other TCR beta chains were less clonally expanded than HLA-associated ones, a later analysis found. Sequencing likely caused a cluster of highly shared sequence variants.

13 Jbeta primers and 60 Vbeta primers were used for the PCR. Clones were sequenced by immunoSEQ multiplex PCR, and TCRdb holds only the in-frame ones, with some missing. The sample lists approximately 150,000 clones; about four fifths were seen once. For this clone: Its target is not known.

V shed 7 bases, J shed 4 bases, and the junction held 6 bases outside the gene matches. Germline loops: CDR1 MNHEY, CDR2 SVGAGI. This CDR3 is 14 amino acids long. The receptor's source is a male donor in good health and CMV-seropositive. The chain couples TRBV6-5 to TRBJ2-7, with 11 bases lining up with TRBD1. Sequences were obtained from PBMCs. The CDR3 is CASTRTGGSYEQYF. The CDR3 DNA sequence: TGTGCCAGCACAAGGACAGGGGGCAGTTACGAGCAGTACTTC.